The clone carrying this T cell receptor (beta chain) occurred a few times. The antigen is not known. The data belong to a study of shared clonotypes between healthy human individuals. Study conclusions and caveats: Naive CD4 clonotypes were shared across a handful of donors at 4.5% to 6.5%. Read depth was anticipated to influence clonotype sharing among donors.

The V gene lost 8 bases and the J gene lost 1 base, with 8 bases spanning the gap. This CDR3 spans 11 amino acids. The germline CDR1 and CDR2 sequences are SQVTM and ANQGSEA. TCRdb keeps only in-frame clones here, not all; method: immunoSEQ multiplex PCR. Here the sample spans about 960,000 clones, over 60% being singletons. Material for sequencing was memory CD4+ T cells sorted from blood. Subset specified: CD45RA-negative fraction. The TCR was taken from a man aged 18 to 29 in good health. The chain is built from TRBV29-1 and TRBJ1-1; D unresolved. CDR3 protein: CSHGWNTEAFF. CDR3 DNA: TGCAGCCATGGTTGGAACACTGAAGCTTTCTTT.